This T cell receptor (beta chain) was obtained from a study of cytomegalovirus exposure and HLA in healthy donors. Turning to this clone: Antigen specificity is unknown.

A multiplex PCR was run with 60 Vbeta primers and 13 Jbeta primers. The data were produced by immunoSEQ multiplex PCR, yet TCRdb's version contains in-frame clones alone and is incomplete. This sample yields more than 95,000 clones, of which about 76% are seen a single time; around 4.2% belongs to the top ten. This CDR3 has 16 residues. Overall study results and limits: The authors listed approximately 150 TCR beta chains as cytomegalovirus-associated. In all likelihood, a cluster of highly shared sequence variants was a sequencing artifact.

Healthy people donating bone marrow made up the donors. The TCR originated in a woman between 25 and 40 years old in good health and CMV-seronegative. The chain combines TRBV21-1 with TRBJ2-1; TRBD2 was called by the table and not checked on the DNA. TRBV21-1 is flagged as a pseudogene. The specimen was PBMCs. The CDR3 nucleotides are TGTGCCAGCAGCAAAGGAAATAGCGGGGGGTACAATGAGCAGTTCTTC. It yields the protein CASSKGNSGGYNEQFF.